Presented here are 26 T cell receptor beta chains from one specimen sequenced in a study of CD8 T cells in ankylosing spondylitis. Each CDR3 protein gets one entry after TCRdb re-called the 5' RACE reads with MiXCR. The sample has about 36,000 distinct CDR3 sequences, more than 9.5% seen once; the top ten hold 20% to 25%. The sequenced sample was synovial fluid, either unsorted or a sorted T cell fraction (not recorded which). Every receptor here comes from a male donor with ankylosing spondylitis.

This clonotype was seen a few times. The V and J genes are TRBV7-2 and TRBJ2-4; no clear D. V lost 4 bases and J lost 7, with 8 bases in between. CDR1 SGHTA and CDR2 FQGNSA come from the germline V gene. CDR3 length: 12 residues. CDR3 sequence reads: CASSSLGNIQYF. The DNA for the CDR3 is TGTGCCAGCAGCTCGCTGGGGAACATTCAGTACTTC.

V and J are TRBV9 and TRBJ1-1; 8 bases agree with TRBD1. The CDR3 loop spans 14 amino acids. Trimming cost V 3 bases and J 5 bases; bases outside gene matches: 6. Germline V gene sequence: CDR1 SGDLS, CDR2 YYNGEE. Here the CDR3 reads CASSGGGQATEAFF. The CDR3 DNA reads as TGTGCCAGCAGCGGAGGGGGACAGGCGACTGAAGCTTTCTTT.

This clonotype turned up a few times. The CDR3 DNA is TGTGCCAGCAGCGACGGACAGGGGGCGAATGAGCAGTTCTTC. Amino acid sequence: CASSDGQGANEQFF. The rearrangement uses TRBV7-8 and TRBJ2-1; 11 nucleotides align to TRBD1. Germline trimming cut 5 bases from V and 7 bases from J; bases unmatched to any gene: 4. This CDR3 has 14 amino acids. The germline V gene has CDR1 SGHVS and CDR2 FQNEAQ.

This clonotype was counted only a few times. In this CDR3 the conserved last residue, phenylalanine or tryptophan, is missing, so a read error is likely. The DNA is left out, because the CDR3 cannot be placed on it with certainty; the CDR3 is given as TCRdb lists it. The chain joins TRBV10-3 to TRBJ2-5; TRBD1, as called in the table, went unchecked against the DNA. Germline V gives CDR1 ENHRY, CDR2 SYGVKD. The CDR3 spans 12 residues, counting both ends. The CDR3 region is CAISEPGTQVVL.

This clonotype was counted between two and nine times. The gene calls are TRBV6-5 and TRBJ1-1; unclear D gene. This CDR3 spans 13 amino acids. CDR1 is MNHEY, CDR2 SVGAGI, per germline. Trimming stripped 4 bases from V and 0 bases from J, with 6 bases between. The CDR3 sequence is CASSSHLNTEAFF. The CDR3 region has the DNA TGTGCCAGCAGTTCACACCTGAACACTGAAGCTTTCTTT.

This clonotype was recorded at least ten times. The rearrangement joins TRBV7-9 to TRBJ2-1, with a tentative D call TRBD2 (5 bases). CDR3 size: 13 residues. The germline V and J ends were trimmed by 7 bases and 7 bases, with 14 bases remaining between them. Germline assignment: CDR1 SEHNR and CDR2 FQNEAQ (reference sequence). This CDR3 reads CASKMQSGNEQFF. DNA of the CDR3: TGTGCCAGCAAGATGCAGTCGGGGAATGAGCAGTTCTTC.

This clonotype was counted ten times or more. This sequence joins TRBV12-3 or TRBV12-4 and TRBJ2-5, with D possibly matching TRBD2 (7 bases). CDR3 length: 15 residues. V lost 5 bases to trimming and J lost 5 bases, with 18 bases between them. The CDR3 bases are TGTGCCAGCAGTCCCGAGAGGGGGGGGTCGGAGACCCAGTACTTC. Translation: CASSPERGGSETQYF.

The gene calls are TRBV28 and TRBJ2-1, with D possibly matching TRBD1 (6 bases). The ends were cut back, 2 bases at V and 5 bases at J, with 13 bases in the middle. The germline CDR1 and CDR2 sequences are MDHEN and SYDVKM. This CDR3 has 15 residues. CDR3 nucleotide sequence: TGTGCCAGCAGTTTAGGGACAAACCCCCACAATGAGCAGTTCTTC. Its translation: CASSLGTNPHNEQFF.

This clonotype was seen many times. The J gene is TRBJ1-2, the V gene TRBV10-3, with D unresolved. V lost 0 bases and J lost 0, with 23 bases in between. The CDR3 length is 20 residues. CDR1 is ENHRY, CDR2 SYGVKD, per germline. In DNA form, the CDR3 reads TGTGCCATCAGTGAGTCGGGCACCCGGGTCCGAAGGCCCACTAACTATGGCTACACCTTC. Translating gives CAISESGTRVRRPTNYGYTF.

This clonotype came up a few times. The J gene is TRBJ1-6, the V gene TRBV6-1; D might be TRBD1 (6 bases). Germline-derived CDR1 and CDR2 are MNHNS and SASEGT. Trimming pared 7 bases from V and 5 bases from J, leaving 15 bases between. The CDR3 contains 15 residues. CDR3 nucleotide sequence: TGTGCCAGCAATCCGACAGGTCCCCATAATTCACCCCTCCACTTT. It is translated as CASNPTGPHNSPLHF.

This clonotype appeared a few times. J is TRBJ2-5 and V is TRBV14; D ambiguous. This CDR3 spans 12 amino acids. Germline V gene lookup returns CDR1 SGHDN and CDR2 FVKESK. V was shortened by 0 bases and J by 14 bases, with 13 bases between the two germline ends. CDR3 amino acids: CASSQDWTPSYF. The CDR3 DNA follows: TGTGCCAGCAGCCAAGATTGGACCCCCAGTTACTTC.

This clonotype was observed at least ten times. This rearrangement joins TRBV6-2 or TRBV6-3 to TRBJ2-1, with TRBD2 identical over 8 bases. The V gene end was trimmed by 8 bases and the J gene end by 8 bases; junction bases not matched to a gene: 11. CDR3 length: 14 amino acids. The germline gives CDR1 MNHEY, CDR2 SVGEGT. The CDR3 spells CASFPGRGLYEQFF. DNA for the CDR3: TGTGCCAGCTTTCCCGGGAGGGGACTCTATGAGCAGTTCTTC.

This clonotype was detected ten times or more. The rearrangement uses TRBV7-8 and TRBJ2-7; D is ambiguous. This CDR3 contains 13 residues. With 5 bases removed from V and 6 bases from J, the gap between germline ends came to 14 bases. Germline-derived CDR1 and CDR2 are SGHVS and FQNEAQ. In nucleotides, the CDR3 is TGTGCCAGCAGCATCGGCGCGGTTTCCGAGCAGTACTTC. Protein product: CASSIGAVSEQYF.

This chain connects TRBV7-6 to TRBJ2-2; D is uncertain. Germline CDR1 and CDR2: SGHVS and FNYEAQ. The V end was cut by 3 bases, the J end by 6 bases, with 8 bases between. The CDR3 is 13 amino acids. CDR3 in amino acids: CASSFRSAGELFF. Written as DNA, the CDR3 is TGTGCCAGCAGCTTCAGGAGTGCCGGGGAGCTGTTTTTT.

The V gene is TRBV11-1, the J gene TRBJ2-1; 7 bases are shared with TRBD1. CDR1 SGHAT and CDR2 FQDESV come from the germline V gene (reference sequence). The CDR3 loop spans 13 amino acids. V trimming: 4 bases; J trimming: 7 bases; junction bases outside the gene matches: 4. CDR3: CASSSTGSNEQFF. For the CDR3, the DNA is TGTGCCAGCAGCTCGACAGGGTCGAATGAGCAGTTCTTC.

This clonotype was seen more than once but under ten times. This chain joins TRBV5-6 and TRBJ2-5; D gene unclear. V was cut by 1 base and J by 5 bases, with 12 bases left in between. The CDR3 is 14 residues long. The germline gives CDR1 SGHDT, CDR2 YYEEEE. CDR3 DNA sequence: TGTGCCAGCAGCTTGTCGGTGGGTTGGGAGACCCAGTACTTC. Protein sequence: CASSLSVGWETQYF.

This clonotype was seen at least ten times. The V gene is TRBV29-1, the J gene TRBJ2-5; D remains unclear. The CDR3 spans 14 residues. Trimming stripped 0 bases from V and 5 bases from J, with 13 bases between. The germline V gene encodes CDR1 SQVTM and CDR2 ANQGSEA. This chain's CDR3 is CSVEDRKETETQYF. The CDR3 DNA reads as TGCAGCGTTGAAGATCGGAAGGAGACTGAGACCCAGTACTTC.

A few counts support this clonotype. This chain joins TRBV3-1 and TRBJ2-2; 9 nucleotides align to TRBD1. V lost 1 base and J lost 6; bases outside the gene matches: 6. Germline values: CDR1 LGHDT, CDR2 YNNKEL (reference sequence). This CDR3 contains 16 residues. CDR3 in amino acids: CASSQAGTGRPGELFF. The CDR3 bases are TGTGCCAGCAGCCAAGCCGGGACAGGGAGACCCGGGGAGCTGTTTTTT.

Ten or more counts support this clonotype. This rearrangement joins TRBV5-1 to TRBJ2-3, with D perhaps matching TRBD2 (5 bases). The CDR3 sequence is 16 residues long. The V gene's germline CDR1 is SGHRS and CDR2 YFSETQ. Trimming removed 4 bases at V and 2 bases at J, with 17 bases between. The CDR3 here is CASSPQESGNTDTQYF. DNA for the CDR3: TGCGCCAGCAGCCCGCAGGAGTCCGGGAACACAGATACGCAGTATTTT. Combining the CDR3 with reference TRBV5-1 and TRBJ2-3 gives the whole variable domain KAGVTQTPRYLIKTRGQQVTLSCSPISGHRSVSWYQQTPGQGLQFLFEYFSETQRNKGNFPGRFSGRQFSNSRSEMNVSTLELGDSALYLCASSPQESGNTDTQYFGPGTRLTVL.

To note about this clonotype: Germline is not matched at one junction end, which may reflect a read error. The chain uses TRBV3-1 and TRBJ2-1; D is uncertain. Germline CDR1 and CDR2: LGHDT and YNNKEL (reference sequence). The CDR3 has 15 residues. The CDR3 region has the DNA TGTGCCAGCAGCCAAGATTCAAAGGCCCGGTTTGAGAAGTTCTTC. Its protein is CASSQDSKARFEKFF.

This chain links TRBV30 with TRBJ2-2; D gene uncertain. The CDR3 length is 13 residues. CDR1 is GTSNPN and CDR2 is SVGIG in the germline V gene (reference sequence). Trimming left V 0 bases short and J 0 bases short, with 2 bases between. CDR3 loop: CAWSVSNTGELFF. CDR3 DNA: TGTGCCTGGAGTGTTTCGAACACCGGGGAGCTGTTTTTT.

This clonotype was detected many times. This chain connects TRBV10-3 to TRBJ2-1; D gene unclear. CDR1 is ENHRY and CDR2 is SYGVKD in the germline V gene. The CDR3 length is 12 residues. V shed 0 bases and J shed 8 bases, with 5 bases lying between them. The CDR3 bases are TGTGCCATCAGTGAGTCGATGGATGAGCAGTTCTTC. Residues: CAISESMDEQFF.

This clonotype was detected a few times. The CDR3 sequence is CASSYPTGGNGYTF. CDR3 nucleotide sequence: TGTGCCAGCAGTTACCCCACAGGGGGCAACGGCTACACCTTC. V is TRBV6-5 and J is TRBJ1-2, with 9 bases matching TRBD1. V was pared by 2 bases and J by 8 bases, with 6 bases of the junction left unmatched. CDR3 length: 14 residues. Germline CDR1 MNHEY, CDR2 SVGAGI.

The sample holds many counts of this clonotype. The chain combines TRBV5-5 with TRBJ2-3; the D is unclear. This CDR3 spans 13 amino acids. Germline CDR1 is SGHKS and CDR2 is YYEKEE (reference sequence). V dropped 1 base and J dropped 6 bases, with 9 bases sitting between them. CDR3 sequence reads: CASSLPPSDTQYF. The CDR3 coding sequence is TGTGCCAGCAGCTTGCCTCCCTCTGATACGCAGTATTTT. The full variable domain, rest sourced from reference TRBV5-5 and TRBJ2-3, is DAGVTQSPTHLIKTRGQQVTLRCSPISGHKSVSWYQQVLGQGPQFIFQYYEKEERGRGNFPDRFSARQFPNYSSELNVNALLLGDSALYLCASSLPPSDTQYFGPGTRLTVL.

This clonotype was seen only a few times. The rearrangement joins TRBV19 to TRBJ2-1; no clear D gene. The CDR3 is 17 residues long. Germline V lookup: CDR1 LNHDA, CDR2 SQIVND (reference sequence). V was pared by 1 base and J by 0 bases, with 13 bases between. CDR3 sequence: CASSIGAPWSSYNEQFF. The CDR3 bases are TGTGCCAGTAGTATAGGAGCCCCGTGGAGCTCCTACAATGAGCAGTTCTTC.

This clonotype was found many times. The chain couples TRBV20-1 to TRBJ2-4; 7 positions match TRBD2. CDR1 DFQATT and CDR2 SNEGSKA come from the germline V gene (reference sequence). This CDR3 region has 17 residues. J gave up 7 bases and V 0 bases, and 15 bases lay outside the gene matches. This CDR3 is CSARDLGTAGAPNIQYF. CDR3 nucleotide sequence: TGCAGTGCTAGAGATCTGGGGACGGCGGGAGCCCCGAACATTCAGTACTTC.